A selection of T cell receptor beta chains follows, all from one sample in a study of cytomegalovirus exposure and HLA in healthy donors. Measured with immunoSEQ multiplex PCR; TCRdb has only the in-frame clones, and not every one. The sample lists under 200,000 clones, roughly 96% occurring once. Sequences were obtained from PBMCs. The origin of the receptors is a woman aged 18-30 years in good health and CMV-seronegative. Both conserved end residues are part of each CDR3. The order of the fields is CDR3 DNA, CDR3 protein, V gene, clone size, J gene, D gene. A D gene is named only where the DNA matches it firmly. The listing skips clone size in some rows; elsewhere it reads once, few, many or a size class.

CDR3nt: TGTGCCAGCAGCGTTCTAGCGGGCTCATACGAGCAGTACTTC; CDR3aa: CASSVLAGSYEQYF; v_gene: TRBV5-6; abundance: NA; j_gene: TRBJ2-7; d_gene: TRBD2
CDR3nt: TGTGCCAGCAAGTCAGGCTCCTACGAGCAGTACTTC; CDR3aa: CASKSGSYEQYF; v_gene: TRBV27; abundance: NA; j_gene: TRBJ2-7; d_gene: NA
CDR3nt: TGTGCCAGCAGCTTAGTACAGACAGGCACAGATACGCAGTATTTT; CDR3aa: CASSLVQTGTDTQYF; v_gene: TRBV7-9; abundance: NA; j_gene: TRBJ2-3; d_gene: NA
CDR3nt: TGTGCCAGCAGTTACGGGGGGGGCGGGAACACTGAAGCTTTCTTT; CDR3aa: CASSYGGGGNTEAFF; v_gene: TRBV6-5; abundance: NA; j_gene: TRBJ1-1; d_gene: NA
CDR3nt: TGCGCCAGCAGCCAAGAAACGGGGGGCTACAATGAGCAGTTCTTC; CDR3aa: CASSQETGGYNEQFF; v_gene: TRBV4-3; abundance: medium-sized; j_gene: TRBJ2-1; d_gene: TRBD2
CDR3nt: TGTGCCAGCAGCCGAGGACTAGCGGGGGATTATGAGACCCAGTACTTC; CDR3aa: CASSRGLAGDYETQYF; v_gene: TRBV7-3; abundance: NA; j_gene: TRBJ2-5; d_gene: TRBD2
CDR3nt: TGTGCCAGTAGTAGCCCCCCCGGGACAGGTAGCAATCAGCCCCAGCATTTT; CDR3aa: CASSSPPGTGSNQPQHF; v_gene: TRBV19; abundance: NA; j_gene: TRBJ1-5; d_gene: TRBD1
CDR3nt: TGTGCCAGCAGTGAATACGGGTCAGCTAACTATGGCTACACCTTC; CDR3aa: CASSEYGSANYGYTF; v_gene: TRBV25-1; abundance: NA; j_gene: TRBJ1-2; d_gene: NA
CDR3nt: TGTGCCAGCGGAACTAAACTAGACCTTGGAAACACCATATATTTT; CDR3aa: CASGTKLDLGNTIYF; v_gene: TRBV5-4; abundance: NA; j_gene: TRBJ1-3; d_gene: NA
CDR3nt: TGTGCCAGCAGCGTAACAGGGACAATGAACACTGAAGCTTTCTTT; CDR3aa: CASSVTGTMNTEAFF; v_gene: TRBV9; abundance: NA; j_gene: TRBJ1-1; d_gene: NA
CDR3nt: TGTGCCAGTAGTATTGGTCAGGGTGGAGCTTTCTTT; CDR3aa: CASSIGQGGAFF; v_gene: TRBV19; abundance: once; j_gene: TRBJ1-1; d_gene: NA
CDR3nt: TGTGCCAGCAGCTGGCCACTAGCGGAAAGCACAGATACGCAGTATTTT; CDR3aa: CASSWPLAESTDTQYF; v_gene: TRBV5-6; abundance: NA; j_gene: TRBJ2-3; d_gene: TRBD2
CDR3nt: TGTGCCATCAGTGTTGGGGGGGGGTCCTACGAGCAGTACTTC; CDR3aa: CAISVGGGSYEQYF; v_gene: TRBV10-3; abundance: NA; j_gene: TRBJ2-7; d_gene: TRBD2
CDR3nt: TGTGCCAGCAGAAACAACCTTGGACAGGCTGATTCACCCCTCCACTTT; CDR3aa: CASRNNLGQADSPLHF; v_gene: TRBV2; abundance: NA; j_gene: TRBJ1-6; d_gene: TRBD1
CDR3nt: TGCGCCAGCAGCCAGGGGGGGGATCGTTGGTATGGCTACACCTTC; CDR3aa: CASSQGGDRWYGYTF; v_gene: TRBV4-3; abundance: NA; j_gene: TRBJ1-2; d_gene: NA
CDR3nt: TGTGCCAGCAGCCTGCCCCCGGGACAGGAAGATTTT; CDR3aa: CASSLPPGQEDF; v_gene: TRBV7-2; abundance: NA; j_gene: TRBJ1-3; d_gene: TRBD1
CDR3nt: TGTGCCAGCAGCCAACAACCCGACCGGGCAGATACGCAGTATTTT; CDR3aa: CASSQQPDRADTQYF; v_gene: TRBV14; abundance: once; j_gene: TRBJ2-3; d_gene: NA
CDR3nt: TGTGCCAGCAGCTCTCGCAGGGGTGGCAAATCAAACAATCAGCCCCAGCATTTT; CDR3aa: CASSSRRGGKSNNQPQHF; v_gene: TRBV5-6; abundance: NA; j_gene: TRBJ1-5; d_gene: NA
CDR3nt: TGTGCCAGTAGTTCCTCGACAGGGTTTGTCACTGAAGCTTTCTTT; CDR3aa: CASSSSTGFVTEAFF; v_gene: TRBV19; abundance: once; j_gene: TRBJ1-1; d_gene: TRBD1
CDR3nt: TGCGCCAGCAGCCAGTCGGTCGCAGATACGCAGTATTTT; CDR3aa: CASSQSVADTQYF; v_gene: TRBV4-3; abundance: once; j_gene: TRBJ2-3; d_gene: NA
CDR3nt: TGTGCCTGGAGTAAGGACAAGGGCTATGGCTACACCTTC; CDR3aa: CAWSKDKGYGYTF; v_gene: TRBV30; abundance: NA; j_gene: TRBJ1-2; d_gene: NA
CDR3nt: TGTGCCAGCAGCCCGCGAGCGGCTTTACGATACGAGCAGTACTTC; CDR3aa: CASSPRAALRYEQYF; v_gene: TRBV7-2; abundance: NA; j_gene: TRBJ2-7; d_gene: NA
CDR3nt: TGTGCCAGCATTCCCGACAGGGGAGCCGGAAACACCATATATTTT; CDR3aa: CASIPDRGAGNTIYF; v_gene: TRBV2; abundance: NA; j_gene: TRBJ1-3; d_gene: TRBD1
CDR3nt: TGTGCCAGCTCACCATCGCGCGGGGGGGTCACAGATACGCAGTATTTT; CDR3aa: CASSPSRGGVTDTQYF; v_gene: TRBV18; abundance: NA; j_gene: TRBJ2-3; d_gene: TRBD2
CDR3nt: TGTGCCAGCAGCGGGGACAGGGGGAGCGGTGGCTACACCTTC; CDR3aa: CASSGDRGSGGYTF; v_gene: TRBV6-1; abundance: NA; j_gene: TRBJ1-2; d_gene: TRBD1
CDR3nt: TGTGCCAGCAGCCAAGTAGGCGGGTCCACTGAAGCTTTCTTT; CDR3aa: CASSQVGGSTEAFF; v_gene: TRBV4-2; abundance: NA; j_gene: TRBJ1-1; d_gene: NA
CDR3nt: TGTGCCAGCAGTTACTCCCGGACTAGAAGGAACGAGCAGTACTTC; CDR3aa: CASSYSRTRRNEQYF; v_gene: TRBV6-5; abundance: NA; j_gene: TRBJ2-7; d_gene: TRBD2
CDR3nt: TGTGCCAGTAGTATAGCGTACTCCTACGAGCAGTACTTC; CDR3aa: CASSIAYSYEQYF; v_gene: TRBV19; abundance: NA; j_gene: TRBJ2-7; d_gene: NA
CDR3nt: TGTGCCAGCAGCCAAGATCCGGTCGGTGGCTACACCTTC; CDR3aa: CASSQDPVGGYTF; v_gene: TRBV4-2; abundance: NA; j_gene: TRBJ1-2; d_gene: NA
CDR3nt: TGTGCCAGCAGCTTAGGTCAAACAGGGAGCATGAACACTGAAGCTTTCTTT; CDR3aa: CASSLGQTGSMNTEAFF; v_gene: TRBV7-9; abundance: NA; j_gene: TRBJ1-1; d_gene: NA